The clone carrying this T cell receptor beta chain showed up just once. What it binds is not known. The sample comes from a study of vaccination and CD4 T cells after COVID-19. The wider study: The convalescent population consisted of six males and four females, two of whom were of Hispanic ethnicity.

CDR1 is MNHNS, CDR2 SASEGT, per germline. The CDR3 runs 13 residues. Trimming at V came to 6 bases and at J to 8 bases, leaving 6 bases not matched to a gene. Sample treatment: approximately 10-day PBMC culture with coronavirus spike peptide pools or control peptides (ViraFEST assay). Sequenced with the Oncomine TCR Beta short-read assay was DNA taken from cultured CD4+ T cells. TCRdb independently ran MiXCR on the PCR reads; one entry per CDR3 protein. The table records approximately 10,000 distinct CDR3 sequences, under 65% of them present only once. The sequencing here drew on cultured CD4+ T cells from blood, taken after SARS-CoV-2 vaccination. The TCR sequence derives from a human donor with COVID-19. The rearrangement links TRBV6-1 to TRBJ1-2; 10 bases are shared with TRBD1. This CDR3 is CASSRQGAGGYTF. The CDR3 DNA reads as TGTGCCAGCAGCCGACAGGGGGCGGGAGGCTACACCTTC.